Listed here are 26 T cell receptor beta chains from one sample, sequenced in a study of immune cell composition in non-small cell lung cancer. The protocol was immunoSEQ multiplex PCR, while the TCRdb copy is restricted to in-frame clones and leaves out a portion. Of 8,500 to 14,000 clones listed, roughly 60% are singletons. Sequencing input: lung tumor tissue. The receptors stem from a human donor with non-small cell lung cancer.

This clone showed up just a few times. The genes are TRBV27 and TRBJ1-2; 7 nucleotides align to TRBD1. V gave up 6 bases and J gave up 5 bases; unmatched junction bases: 12. This CDR3 is 15 amino acids long. Per germline, CDR1 MNHEY and CDR2 SMNVEV (reference sequence). CDR3: CASRLDRRSAYGYTF. The CDR3 bases are TGTGCCAGCAGATTGGACAGGAGGAGCGCGTATGGCTACACCTTC.

This chain connects TRBV30 to TRBJ2-2, with 9 bases matching TRBD1. V trimming: 4 bases; J trimming: 3 bases; junction bases outside the gene matches: 6. The CDR3 extends over 15 amino acids. The V gene's germline CDR1 is GTSNPN and CDR2 SVGIG (reference sequence). The CDR3 region has the DNA TGTGCCTGGAACCGGGGACAGGGTGACACCGGGGAGCTGTTTTTT. This codes for CAWNRGQGDTGELFF.

This clone has more than one count but fewer than ten. The gene calls are TRBV7-8 and TRBJ2-2, with D possibly being TRBD2 (5 bases). The CDR3 loop spans 14 amino acids. Between the trimmed V and J ends, which lost 5 bases and 4 bases, there was a span of 11 bases. Germline-derived CDR1 and CDR2 are SGHVS and FQNEAQ. CDR3: CASSQDSSTGELFF. The CDR3 bases are TGTGCCAGCAGCCAGGACTCCTCCACCGGGGAGCTGTTTTTT.

This clone was recorded a few times. The rearrangement joins TRBV10-3 to TRBJ2-3; the D gene is possibly TRBD1 (6 bases). V was shortened by 5 bases and J by 0 bases, with 24 bases between the two germline ends. This CDR3 contains 19 residues. Germline assignment: CDR1 ENHRY and CDR2 SYGVKD. CDR3 sequence (DNA): TGTGCCATCAGTTCATCTGTTCCGGACAGCAAAACTAGCACAGATACGCAGTATTTT. Its protein product is CAISSSVPDSKTSTDTQYF.

V and J are TRBV28 and TRBJ2-1, with 7 positions matching TRBD2. Germline loops: CDR1 MDHEN, CDR2 SYDVKM. The CDR3 extends over 16 amino acids. V was clipped by 6 bases and J by 3 bases; unmatched bases: 11. DNA for the CDR3: TGTGCCAGCAGGTCCGCCACTGGCGGGAGCTACAATGAGCAGTTCTTC. Translating gives CASRSATGGSYNEQFF.

The chain joins TRBV10-1 to TRBJ2-7, with D possibly being TRBD1 (6 bases). CDR3 length: 14 residues. In germline, CDR1 is WNHNN, CDR2 SYGVQD (reference sequence). The V end was cut by 7 bases, the J end by 2 bases, with 15 bases between. CDR3 bases: TGCGCCAGCATCATCAACCGGGACACCTACGAGCAGTACTTC. It yields the protein CASIINRDTYEQYF.

The genes are TRBV12-5 and TRBJ2-5; a weak D match, TRBD1 (6 bases). The CDR3 runs 15 residues. Germline V gene lookup returns CDR1 LGHNT and CDR2 FRNRAP. Deletions cut 6 bases from V and 5 bases from J, with 19 bases between. The CDR3 region has the DNA TGTGCTAGTGGCAGCGGACAGTTGGGGGATGAGACCCAGTACTTC. It codes for CASGSGQLGDETQYF.

The genes are TRBV10-3 and TRBJ2-5; D ambiguous. V was cut by 2 bases and J by 0 bases, with 4 bases left in between. Per the germline V gene, CDR1 is ENHRY and CDR2 is SYGVKD. The CDR3 is 13 amino acids. CDR3 in DNA: TGTGCCATCAGTGAGGGCTACCAAGAGACCCAGTACTTC. Protein: CAISEGYQETQYF.

This sequence joins TRBV4-2 and TRBJ2-3; 8 positions match TRBD2. The ends lost 1 base at V and 3 bases at J; junction bases unmatched: 3. Germline CDR1 reads LGHNA; CDR2 reads YNFKEQ. This CDR3 spans 15 amino acids. The CDR3 DNA follows: TGTGCCAGCAGCCAAGGAGCGGGAGAAACAGATACGCAGTATTTT. Its protein product is CASSQGAGETDTQYF.

This clone showed up just once. The V gene is TRBV27, the J gene TRBJ2-1, with D perhaps matching TRBD2 (6 bases). Deletions cut 6 bases from V and 6 bases from J, with 18 bases between. The CDR3 sequence is 15 residues long. CDR1 MNHEY and CDR2 SMNVEV come from the germline V gene (reference sequence). The DNA of the CDR3 is TGTGCCAGCAGCCCGTATAGCGGAGACTTCAATGAGCAGTTCTTC. It yields the protein CASSPYSGDFNEQFF.

This chain links TRBV7-9 with TRBJ2-7, with 11 bases lining up with TRBD1. CDR3 length: 15 residues. Germline CDR1 is SEHNR and CDR2 is FQNEAQ (reference sequence). J was trimmed by 4 bases and V by 1 base; bases with no gene match: 3. DNA for the CDR3: TGTGCCAGCAGCTTAGGGGACAGGGGGGCGTACGAGCAGTACTTC. The encoded protein is CASSLGDRGAYEQYF. Full variable domain (rest looked up from reference TRBV7-9 and TRBJ2-7): DTGVSQNPRHKITKRGQNVTFRCDPISEHNRLYWYRQTLGQGPEFLTYFQNEAQLEKSRLLSDRFSAERPKGSFSTLEIQRTEQGDSAMYLCASSLGDRGAYEQYFGPGTRLTVT.

This chain connects TRBV7-2 to TRBJ2-3, with 8 bases aligning to TRBD1. The CDR3 loop spans 14 amino acids. J gave up 9 bases and V 3 bases, and 8 bases lay outside the gene matches. Germline V gene data show CDR1 as SGHTA and CDR2 as FQGNSA. The CDR3 coding sequence is TGTGCCAGCAGCTTGGGACAGGCCGTGACAACGCAGTATTTT. Translating gives CASSLGQAVTTQYF.

The V call is TRBV9, the J call TRBJ2-2; a weak D match, TRBD2 (6 bases). Trimming left V 4 bases short and J 6 bases short, with 19 bases between. Germline V gene lookup returns CDR1 SGDLS and CDR2 YYNGEE. The CDR3 is 16 amino acids. CDR3 DNA sequence: TGTGCCAGCAGCCCCAGCCCCCCGGGGGTAGCCGGGGAGCTGTTTTTT. It codes for CASSPSPPGVAGELFF.

The V and J genes are TRBV15 and TRBJ2-5; TRBD2 matches 15 bases. Germline-derived CDR1 and CDR2 are LNHNV and YYDKDF (reference sequence). V trimming: 1 base; J trimming: 7 bases; junction bases outside the gene matches: 1. The CDR3 totals 15 residues. CDR3 protein: CATSRGTSGRGTQYF. The DNA of the CDR3 is TGTGCCACCAGCAGAGGGACTAGCGGGAGGGGGACCCAGTACTTC.

The V gene is TRBV28, the J gene TRBJ1-5; possibly TRBD1 for D (6 bases). Germline lookup yields CDR1 MDHEN and CDR2 SYDVKM. The length of the CDR3 is 15 residues. V lost 6 bases, J lost 3 bases, and 15 bases lay in between. The CDR3 DNA is TGTGCCAGCAGACCTTTCGGGACACCCAATCAGCCCCAGCATTTT. As protein: CASRPFGTPNQPQHF.

Only a few counts were recorded for this clone. This chain joins TRBV19 and TRBJ1-5; weak D call: TRBD1 (5 bases). This CDR3 has 14 residues. V gave up 3 bases and J gave up 4 bases, with 10 bases separating them. The germline gives CDR1 LNHDA, CDR2 SQIVND (reference sequence). CDR3 loop: CASSIWGVNQPQHF. The DNA of the CDR3 is TGTGCCAGTAGTATTTGGGGGGTGAATCAGCCCCAGCATTTT.

The chain joins TRBV7-2 to TRBJ1-5; the D gene is possibly TRBD1 (6 bases). CDR3 length: 13 amino acids. Between the trimmed V and J ends, which lost 6 bases and 5 bases, there was a span of 11 bases. From germline, CDR1 is SGHTA and CDR2 FQGNSA. The DNA for the CDR3 is TGTGCCAGCAGTTTGGACAGTTATCAGCCCCAGCATTTT. It specifies CASSLDSYQPQHF.

This chain's CDR3 is CASSLGLSGAEQYF. The CDR3, as DNA: TGTGCCAGCAGCTTAGGATTGTCAGGGGCCGAGCAGTACTTC. This chain joins TRBV7-2 and TRBJ2-7, with D perhaps matching TRBD1 (6 bases). Germline V gives CDR1 SGHTA, CDR2 FQGNSA. The CDR3 runs to 14 residues. V lost 1 base, J lost 6 bases, and 13 bases lay in between.

This clone has more than one count but fewer than ten. The chain joins TRBV11-3 to TRBJ2-7; D remains ambiguous. Germline-derived CDR1 and CDR2 are SGHNT and YENEEA. Trimming cost V 5 bases and J 2 bases, with 4 bases left between them. This CDR3 spans 11 amino acids. As DNA, the CDR3 is TGTGCCAGCAGCCATCCCTACGAGCAGTACTTC. This sequence encodes CASSHPYEQYF.

This sequence joins TRBV13 and TRBJ2-2; 10 bases fit TRBD2. The CDR3 consists of 16 residues. V shed 6 bases and J 3 bases; nucleotides not matched to a gene: 7. CDR1 and CDR2 (germline): PRHDT, FYEKMQ (reference sequence). CDR3 region: CASRSSGRGDTGELFF. Here the CDR3 DNA reads TGTGCCAGCAGATCCAGCGGGAGGGGGGACACCGGGGAGCTGTTTTTT. The variable domain in full, with the rest retrieved from reference TRBV13 and TRBJ2-2, is AAGVIQSPRHLIKEKRETATLKCYPIPRHDTVYWYQQGPGQDPQFLISFYEKMQSDKGSIPDRFSAQQFSDYHSELNMSSLELGDSALYFCASRSSGRGDTGELFFGEGSRLTVL.

This chain joins TRBV5-6 and TRBJ2-2; D remains ambiguous. The CDR3 length is 16 residues. Germline assignment: CDR1 SGHDT and CDR2 YYEEEE. V gave up 4 bases and J gave up 4 bases, with 17 bases separating them. This CDR3 is CASSMAAVRLTGELFF. DNA of the CDR3: TGTGCCAGCAGCATGGCGGCGGTTCGCCTCACCGGGGAGCTGTTTTTT.

This clone was found a few times. The chain uses TRBV9 and TRBJ2-7; TRBD1 matches at 12 bases. The CDR3 is made up of 16 amino acids. The V gene's germline CDR1 is SGDLS and CDR2 YYNGEE. With V trimmed by 3 bases and J by 5 bases, 9 bases remained unmatched. The CDR3 DNA is TGTGCCAGCAGCGGGGGAAGCGGGACAGGGGGCGACGAGCAGTACTTC. Translated: CASSGGSGTGGDEQYF.

Worth noting for this clone: The identical CDR3 is also encoded by other nucleotide sequences in the sample. The rearrangement links TRBV5-1 to TRBJ1-1; D may be TRBD1 (6 bases). The CDR3 is made up of 15 amino acids. Germline-derived CDR1 and CDR2 are SGHRS and YFSETQ. Trimming took off 4 bases at V and 1 base at J, with 14 bases between the two ends. The CDR3 DNA is TGCGCCAGCAGCGCATTACAGGGTAGGAACACTGAAGCTTTCTTT. It specifies CASSALQGRNTEAFF.

In its sample, this clone was seen a few times. The chain joins TRBV11-2 to TRBJ2-7; a weak D match, TRBD1 (6 bases). Trimming removed 1 base at V and 7 bases at J, with 17 bases between. Germline assignment: CDR1 SGHAT and CDR2 FQNNGV. The CDR3 has 15 amino acids. The CDR3 bases are TGTGCCAGCAGCTTAGCACAACTGGGGGCCGGGGAGCAGTACTTC. Amino acids: CASSLAQLGAGEQYF.

This clone showed up just a few times. The J gene is TRBJ2-1, the V gene TRBV19; 15 nucleotides match TRBD2. Germline V gene sequence: CDR1 LNHDA, CDR2 SQIVND (reference sequence). The CDR3 is made up of 15 amino acids. J gave up 10 bases and V 5 bases, and 6 bases lay outside the gene matches. The CDR3 region has the DNA TGTGCCAGTAGTCGTACCGGGACTAGCGGGAGGGAGCAGTTCTTC. Its translation is CASSRTGTSGREQFF.

V usage is TRBV4-3 and J usage is TRBJ1-1; tentative D call: TRBD1 (6 bases). V lost 0 bases and J 1 base, leaving 12 bases between the germline ends. The CDR3 runs 16 residues. Germline CDR1 is LGHNA and CDR2 is YSLEER. The CDR3: CASSQEGSRGNTEAFF. The DNA for the CDR3 is TGCGCCAGCAGCCAAGAAGGTTCCAGGGGGAACACTGAAGCTTTCTTT.